This is a list of T cell receptor beta chains from one sample in a study of kidney transplant recipient with SARS-CoV-2 infection. TCRdb passed the reads through MiXCR, listing each CDR3 protein once. The table records approximately 250,000 distinct CDR3 sequences, less than 35% of them present only once. The source was a blood sample, collected at baseline and between days 110 and 120 from a kidney transplant recipient. The receptors come from a male patient aged 25 to 39 who had COVID-19 and was a kidney transplant recipient. Part of the T cell pool may stem from the graft donor. Both conserved end residues are part of each CDR3. A D gene is named only where the DNA matches it firmly. Expanded clones are given a class, and other clones once, few, many or no size at all.

j_gene: TRBJ1-6; abundance: many; d_gene: TRBD1; v_gene: TRBV9; CDR3nt: TGTGCCAGCAGCGTACAACAGGGGAGGGATTCACCCCTCCACTTT; CDR3aa: CASSVQQGRDSPLHF
j_gene: TRBJ1-5; abundance: -; d_gene: -; v_gene: TRBV28; CDR3nt: TGTGCCACCGGTGTCAGGGTTGAGCAGCCCCAGCATTTT; CDR3aa: CATGVRVEQPQHF
j_gene: TRBJ1-2; abundance: many; d_gene: TRBD1; v_gene: TRBV19; CDR3nt: TGTGCCAGTTCCACAGGGGGCGATGGCTACACCTTC; CDR3aa: CASSTGGDGYTF
j_gene: TRBJ1-5; abundance: many; d_gene: -; v_gene: TRBV12-3/TRBV12-4; CDR3nt: TGTGCCAGCAGATACGCCTATCAGCCCCAGCATTTT; CDR3aa: CASRYAYQPQHF
j_gene: TRBJ1-5; abundance: many; d_gene: -; v_gene: TRBV5-6; CDR3nt: TGTGCCAGCAGCTTAAGGGAGGGGCGATGGGGCAATCAGCCCCAGCATTTT; CDR3aa: CASSLREGRWGNQPQHF
j_gene: TRBJ1-1; abundance: few; d_gene: -; v_gene: TRBV5-8; CDR3nt: TGTGCCAGCAGCTTGGAATTTCAGGGGCAGAACACTGAAGCTTTCTTT; CDR3aa: CASSLEFQGQNTEAFF
j_gene: TRBJ1-5; abundance: many; d_gene: -; v_gene: TRBV6-5; CDR3nt: TGTGCCAGCAGTGAATCCATGAATAGCAATCAGCCCCAGCATTTT; CDR3aa: CASSESMNSNQPQHF
j_gene: TRBJ2-5; abundance: many; d_gene: -; v_gene: TRBV29-1; CDR3nt: TGCAGCGTGGCGAGGCAGGGGAGAGAGACCCAGTACTTC; CDR3aa: CSVARQGRETQYF
j_gene: TRBJ2-3; abundance: many; d_gene: TRBD2; v_gene: TRBV27; CDR3nt: TGTGCCAGCAGTTCTCGCTCGGGGGGGGATACGCAGTATTTT; CDR3aa: CASSSRSGGDTQYF
j_gene: TRBJ2-7; abundance: many; d_gene: -; v_gene: TRBV18; CDR3nt: TGTGCCAGCTCACCAGGGGACGAGCAGTACTTC; CDR3aa: CASSPGDEQYF
j_gene: TRBJ2-3; abundance: many; d_gene: TRBD2; v_gene: TRBV28; CDR3nt: TGTGCCAGCCACCTGGCGGGAGCCCCAGATACGCAGTATTTT; CDR3aa: CASHLAGAPDTQYF
j_gene: TRBJ2-3; abundance: few; d_gene: -; v_gene: TRBV6-5; CDR3nt: TGTGCCAGCACAGACTCGCCAGGCACAGATACGCAGTATTTT; CDR3aa: CASTDSPGTDTQYF
j_gene: TRBJ2-7; abundance: many; d_gene: -; v_gene: TRBV7-9; CDR3nt: TGTGCCAGCAGCGCCAGCCGGGGAGGATTAGTAACCTACGAGCAGTACTTC; CDR3aa: CASSASRGGLVTYEQYF
j_gene: TRBJ2-1; abundance: few; d_gene: TRBD2; v_gene: TRBV7-8; CDR3nt: TGTGCCAGCAGCTTAGCAGGGACTAACAATGAGCAGTTCTTC; CDR3aa: CASSLAGTNNEQFF
j_gene: TRBJ2-3; abundance: -; d_gene: -; v_gene: TRBV21-1; CDR3nt: TGTGCCAACAGTTGTACATTAGCTACAGTCATGCAAGATACGCAGTATTTT; CDR3aa: CANSCTLATVMQDTQYF
j_gene: TRBJ2-2; abundance: many; d_gene: TRBD1; v_gene: TRBV2; CDR3nt: TGTGCCAGCCGAGGGGGCTTGGGTACCGGGGAGCTGTTTTTT; CDR3aa: CASRGGLGTGELFF
j_gene: TRBJ2-3; abundance: few; d_gene: TRBD2; v_gene: TRBV6-5; CDR3nt: TGTGCCACCCGGGAGGCGAAACGTGGGAGTACGCAGTATTTT; CDR3aa: CATREAKRGSTQYF
j_gene: TRBJ2-1; abundance: -; d_gene: TRBD1; v_gene: TRBV12-3/TRBV12-4; CDR3nt: TGTGCCAGCAGTCCGACAGGGGTCGAGCAGTTCTTC; CDR3aa: CASSPTGVEQFF
j_gene: TRBJ2-6; abundance: many; d_gene: -; v_gene: TRBV6-2/TRBV6-3; CDR3nt: TGTGCCAGCAGAGACAGCTCTGGGGCCAACGTCCTGACTTTC; CDR3aa: CASRDSSGANVLTF
j_gene: TRBJ2-1; abundance: few; d_gene: -; v_gene: TRBV19; CDR3nt: TGTGCCAGTAGTATAAGTCCCGCCACCGTCAATGAGCAGTTCTTC; CDR3aa: CASSISPATVNEQFF
j_gene: TRBJ2-3; abundance: -; d_gene: -; v_gene: TRBV7-2; CDR3nt: TGTGCCAGCAGCTTAGACGGGAGCACAGATACGCAGTATTTT; CDR3aa: CASSLDGSTDTQYF
j_gene: TRBJ2-1; abundance: many; d_gene: -; v_gene: TRBV10-3; CDR3nt: TGTGCCATCAGTGAGTCTAGCGCAGACAATGAGCAGTTCTTC; CDR3aa: CAISESSADNEQFF
j_gene: TRBJ2-5; abundance: -; d_gene: TRBD2; v_gene: TRBV20-1; CDR3nt: TGCAGTGCTAGGGGATTTGGGGGAGGGCTCCAAGAGACCCAGTACTTC; CDR3aa: CSARGFGGGLQETQYF